The source of this TCR beta chain is a study of blood T cell repertoires in COVID-19. Study in general: Samples representing acute and convalescent COVID-19 were sourced from the United States, Italy and Spain. T cells, B-cell-depleted T cells, or PBMCs provided the cDNA or gDNA that served as material.

Germline CDR1 SEHNR, CDR2 FQNEAQ (reference sequence). The CDR3 covers 16 residues. V trimming: 5 bases; J trimming: 8 bases; junction bases outside the gene matches: 10. Original methodology: Reference gene primer amplification gave estimated nucleated cell counts. The table came from immunoSEQ multiplex PCR; TCRdb's copy has only in-frame clones and leaves some out. The DNA gave D and trimming, while V, J and clone size come from that table. The sample lists 98,000 or so clones, over 80% occurring once. The chain couples TRBV7-9 to TRBJ2-1; 12 nucleotides line up with TRBD2. The receptor comes from a man between 50 and 59 years old with acute or convalescent COVID-19. Sequencing was carried out using peripheral blood. CDR3 residues: CASSPPGLAGRDEQFF. The CDR3 DNA reads as TGTGCCAGCAGCCCGCCGGGACTAGCGGGTAGGGATGAGCAGTTCTTC. Together with reference TRBV7-9 and TRBJ2-1, the CDR3 gives the full variable domain: DTGVSQNPRHKITKRGQNVTFRCDPISEHNRLYWYRQTLGQGPEFLTYFQNEAQLEKSRLLSDRFSAERPKGSFSTLEIQRTEQGDSAMYLCASSPPGLAGRDEQFFGPGTRLTVL.